These 20 T cell receptor beta chains were all obtained from the same sample, sequenced in a study of beta chain features in type 1 diabetes. General observations from the study: All four CD4+ subsets from Type 1 diabetes patients carried moderately but significantly shorter TCRB CDR3s.

These TCRs' antigens remain unknown. As every portion of the isolated RNA was reverse transcribed, the sequencing read expressed TCRB transcripts. Method: immunoSEQ multiplex PCR; TCRdb's copy keeps in-frame clones and lacks some. The sample lists 600,000 to 700,000 clones; roughly 12% were seen once. Material: naive CD4+ T cells from blood. These receptors all stem from a man aged 25-40 years with type 1 diabetes.

The genes are TRBV30 and TRBJ1-6; D is ambiguous. Germline CDR1 reads GTSNPN; CDR2 reads SVGIG (reference sequence). V gave up 7 bases and J gave up 5 bases, with 15 bases separating them. CDR3 length equals 14 residues. The CDR3 region is CAYYEGSDNSPLHF. The CDR3 DNA follows: TGTGCCTACTATGAGGGCAGTGATAATTCACCCCTCCACTTT.

V and J are TRBV27 and TRBJ1-1; no clear D. The CDR3 contains 15 residues. Trimming removed 5 bases at V and 3 bases at J, with 16 bases between. Germline CDR1 and CDR2: MNHEY and SMNVEV (reference sequence). This chain's CDR3 is CASSPPGGRDTEAFF. DNA for the CDR3: TGTGCCAGCAGTCCCCCGGGAGGGCGGGACACTGAAGCTTTCTTT.

This clone came up a few times. The chain combines TRBV27 with TRBJ1-5, with D possibly matching TRBD1 (5 bases). V shed 3 bases and J shed 2 bases, with 11 bases lying between them. This CDR3 region has 15 residues. Germline CDR1 reads MNHEY; CDR2 reads SMNVEV (reference sequence). DNA of the CDR3: TGTGCCAGCAGTTTCCAGGGAGACGGCAATCAGCCCCAGCATTTT. Translating it yields CASSFQGDGNQPQHF.

The V and J genes are TRBV14 and TRBJ2-7, with D possibly being TRBD1 (5 bases). The CDR3 is 12 amino acids. Between the trimmed V and J ends, which lost 3 bases and 11 bases, there was a span of 14 bases. Germline values: CDR1 SGHDN, CDR2 FVKESK. CDR3 amino acids: CASSQGWGREYF. The CDR3 region has the DNA TGTGCCAGCAGCCAGGGGTGGGGCCGGGAGTACTTC.

The chain is built from TRBV28 and TRBJ2-5; D is perhaps TRBD1 (6 bases). Trimming removed 6 bases from V and 2 bases from J, with 13 bases in between. Germline CDR1 MDHEN, CDR2 SYDVKM. The CDR3 is 14 residues long. In DNA form, the CDR3 reads TGTGCCAGCAGGGGGGCGCGGGTTCAAGAGACCCAGTACTTC. Protein: CASRGARVQETQYF.

CDR3 region: CASSQRQGNSPLHF. CDR3 nucleotides: TGCGCCAGCAGCCAGAGGCAGGGGAATTCACCCCTCCACTTT. V gene TRBV5-1 combines with J gene TRBJ1-6, with a weak D call TRBD1 (6 bases). CDR3 size: 14 residues. V lost 4 bases and J 7 bases, leaving 12 bases between the germline ends. Germline values: CDR1 SGHRS, CDR2 YFSETQ.

This clone was seen more than once but under ten times. The chain links TRBV5-6 to TRBJ1-2, with TRBD1 matching over 7 bases. With V trimmed by 2 bases and J by 7 bases, 2 bases remained unmatched. Germline CDR1 and CDR2: SGHDT and YYEEEE. This CDR3 is 12 amino acids long. CDR3 sequence reads: CASSLGGAGYTF. The CDR3 bases are TGTGCCAGCAGCTTAGGGGGCGCTGGCTACACCTTC.

This clone was detected a few times. The chain carries TRBV19 and TRBJ2-3; D is unresolved. Germline CDR1 is LNHDA and CDR2 is SQIVND (reference sequence). Deletions cut 5 bases from V and 0 bases from J, with 6 bases between. This CDR3 spans 13 amino acids. The CDR3 DNA follows: TGTGCCAGTAGTGCCCCTAGCACAGATACGCAGTATTTT. It codes for CASSAPSTDTQYF. Full variable domain (rest looked up from reference TRBV19 and TRBJ2-3): DGGITQSPKYLFRKEGQNVTLSCEQNLNHDAMYWYRQDPGQGLRLIYYSQIVNDFQKGDIAEGYSVSREKKESFPLTVTSAQKNPTAFYLCASSAPSTDTQYFGPGTRLTVL.

This clone showed up just a few times. V usage is TRBV9 and J usage is TRBJ2-1; D is undetermined. There are 15 residues in the CDR3. Germline assignment: CDR1 SGDLS and CDR2 YYNGEE. Trimming took 0 bases from V and 2 from J, leaving 9 bases between them. As DNA, the CDR3 is TGTGCCAGCAGCGTAGACGGGCTTACCTACAATGAGCAGTTCTTC. Its protein is CASSVDGLTYNEQFF.

The chain links TRBV30 to TRBJ2-1; D gene uncertain. Germline lookup yields CDR1 GTSNPN and CDR2 SVGIG (reference sequence). V dropped 1 base and J dropped 9 bases, with 7 bases sitting between them. This CDR3 is built from 11 residues. CDR3 sequence: CAWSGIAEQFF. DNA for the CDR3: TGTGCCTGGAGTGGTATTGCTGAGCAGTTCTTC.

This chain connects TRBV11-2 to TRBJ2-7, with D tentatively TRBD2 (5 bases). This CDR3 has 16 residues. Trimming shortened V by 0 bases and J by 2 bases, and 14 bases separated the two germline ends. CDR1 SGHAT and CDR2 FQNNGV come from the germline V gene. CDR3: CASSLDFRTLAYEQYF. In nucleotides, the CDR3 is TGTGCCAGCAGCTTAGATTTTAGGACTTTAGCCTACGAGCAGTACTTC.

This clone was observed a handful of times. V and J are TRBV7-8 and TRBJ2-7; 10 bases agree with TRBD1. CDR3 length equals 13 residues. Trimming cost V 7 bases and J 6 bases; bases outside gene matches: 6. CDR1 SGHVS and CDR2 FQNEAQ come from the germline V gene. The CDR3 coding sequence is TGTGCCAGCACCGGGACAGGGGCGGGCGAGCAGTACTTC. Translating gives CASTGTGAGEQYF.

With respect to this clone: Within the sample, other DNA sequences also encode this same CDR3. The chain links TRBV18 to TRBJ1-1; TRBD1 matches at 11 bases. Germline V gives CDR1 KGHSH, CDR2 LQKENI. The J segment lost 0 bases and the V segment lost 6 bases, leaving 6 bases of the junction unmatched. The CDR3 is 16 amino acids. CDR3 sequence reads: CASSPGQGAMNTEAFF. The CDR3 nucleotides are TGTGCCAGCTCCCCAGGACAGGGGGCAATGAACACTGAAGCTTTCTTT.

The rearrangement uses TRBV29-1 and TRBJ2-1, with 10 bases aligning to TRBD2. CDR3 length: 16 residues. Germline V gene data show CDR1 as SQVTM and CDR2 as ANQGSEA. V lost 7 bases to trimming and J lost 2 bases; unmatched junction nucleotides: 11. CDR3 residues: CSGRQTSGRPYNEQFF. DNA for the CDR3: TGCAGCGGCCGCCAGACTAGCGGGCGGCCCTACAATGAGCAGTTCTTC.

The chain recombines TRBV7-9 with TRBJ1-6; 7 bases agree with TRBD1. The CDR3 loop spans 15 amino acids. Germline V CDR1 and CDR2: SEHNR, FQNEAQ (reference sequence). The V gene end was trimmed by 0 bases and the J gene end by 7 bases; junction bases not matched to a gene: 3. As DNA, the CDR3 is TGTGCCAGCAGCTTAGCGGCCAGGGGGAATTCACCCCTCCACTTT. Encoded protein: CASSLAARGNSPLHF.

The chain carries TRBV9 and TRBJ2-3; 7 positions match TRBD2. This CDR3 contains 16 residues. J was trimmed by 2 bases and V by 4 bases; bases with no gene match: 10. Germline V lookup: CDR1 SGDLS, CDR2 YYNGEE. CDR3 sequence (DNA): TGTGCCAGCAGCTTCAGCCCCGGGACTAACACAGATACGCAGTATTTT. Translating gives CASSFSPGTNTDTQYF.

This clone was detected a few times. The chain is built from TRBV4-3 and TRBJ2-1, with D uncertain. Trimming cost V 0 bases and J 0 bases, with 12 bases left between them. CDR1 is LGHNA, CDR2 YSLEER, per germline. The CDR3 runs 17 residues. The CDR3 DNA sequence: TGCGCCAGCAGCCAAGATCACACGGTCCGCTCCTACAATGAGCAGTTCTTC. This gives the protein CASSQDHTVRSYNEQFF.

The chain links TRBV30 to TRBJ1-4; D gene unclear. V dropped 5 bases and J dropped 0 bases, with 7 bases sitting between them. Germline-derived CDR1 and CDR2 are GTSNPN and SVGIG (reference sequence). This CDR3 has 13 residues. Written as DNA, the CDR3 is TGTGCCTGGGGCCACCCAACTAATGAAAAACTGTTTTTT. Amino acid sequence: CAWGHPTNEKLFF. Combining the CDR3 with reference TRBV30 and TRBJ1-4 gives the whole variable domain SQTIHQWPATLVQPVGSPLSLECTVEGTSNPNLYWYRQAAGRGLQLLFYSVGIGQISSEVPQNLSASRPQDRQFILSSKKLLLSDSGFYLCAWGHPTNEKLFFGSGTQLSVL.

V gene TRBV6-1 combines with J gene TRBJ1-1, with no clear D. This CDR3 region has 13 residues. V was clipped by 2 bases and J by 11 bases, with 15 bases between them. CDR1 is MNHNS and CDR2 is SASEGT in the germline V gene. CDR3 bases: TGTGCCAGCAGTGAACGGGAGGGTTTGGCGGCTTTCTTT. As protein: CASSEREGLAAFF.

The V call is TRBV28, the J call TRBJ1-5; D unresolved. V was cut by 10 bases and J by 3 bases, with 10 bases left in between. The CDR3 consists of 12 residues. Germline assignment: CDR1 MDHEN and CDR2 SYDVKM. The CDR3 sequence: CAIRQANQPQHF. The CDR3 DNA is TGTGCCATCCGGCAGGCCAATCAGCCCCAGCATTTT.